Each of the 18 T cell receptor beta chains below was sequenced from the same sample in a study of blood T cell repertoires in COVID-19. Clones were read by immunoSEQ multiplex PCR, and TCRdb kept only the in-frame ones, dropping some. The sample has approximately 490,000 clones; about nine tenths are singletons. Sequenced: PBMCs or T cells enriched from blood (not recorded which). The origin of the receptors is a young woman who had recovered from COVID-19.

The chain recombines TRBV2 with TRBJ2-3, with 8 bases that match TRBD2. The germline V gene encodes CDR1 SNHLY and CDR2 FYNNEI. Germline trimming cut 3 bases from V and 5 bases from J; bases unmatched to any gene: 4. The CDR3 is 14 residues long. CDR3 nucleotide sequence: TGTGCCAGCAGTGACGGGCTAGCGGGAGATACGCAGTATTTT. Its protein product is CASSDGLAGDTQYF.

This clone was found once. The CDR3 loop reads CASSGLALGYEQYF. The CDR3 bases are TGTGCCAGCAGCGGACTGGCTTTGGGTTACGAGCAGTACTTC. The rearrangement uses TRBV5-6 and TRBJ2-7, with TRBD2 as a possible D gene (5 bases). The CDR3 covers 14 residues. Germline assignment: CDR1 SGHDT and CDR2 YYEEEE. V was pared by 4 bases and J by 4 bases, with 15 bases between.

This clone was detected only a few times. The chain combines TRBV10-1 with TRBJ2-1, with a weak D call TRBD2 (5 bases). Germline V gene data show CDR1 as WNHNN and CDR2 as SYGVQD (reference sequence). Trimming shortened V by 8 bases and J by 0 bases, and 17 bases separated the two germline ends. This CDR3 contains 16 residues. As DNA, the CDR3 is TGCGCCAGCCAAATACAGCGGTTGGTCTCCTACAATGAGCAGTTCTTC. Amino acid sequence: CASQIQRLVSYNEQFF.

The genes are TRBV9 and TRBJ1-2; 7 nucleotides line up with TRBD1. The V gene's germline CDR1 is SGDLS and CDR2 YYNGEE. After removal of 2 bases from V and 4 bases from J, the junction contained 17 bases not matched to a gene. This CDR3 has 18 residues. The CDR3 region has the DNA TGTGCCAGCAGCGTGGGAGGTACAGTGGCTCCAGGGGGCTATGGCTACACCTTC. The encoded protein is CASSVGGTVAPGGYGYTF.

The chain links TRBV2 to TRBJ2-7, with a weak D call TRBD1 (5 bases). V was cut by 6 bases and J by 6 bases, with 15 bases left in between. CDR3 size: 13 residues. The V gene's germline CDR1 is SNHLY and CDR2 FYNNEI. CDR3 protein: CASSVRGSAEQYF. The CDR3 nucleotides read TGTGCCAGCAGCGTAAGGGGATCTGCCGAGCAGTACTTC. The full variable domain, completed using reference TRBV2 and TRBJ2-7, is EPEVTQTPSHQVTQMGQEVILRCVPISNHLYFYWYRQILGQKVEFLVSFYNNEISEKSEIFDDQFSVERPDGSNFTLKIRSTKLEDSAMYFCASSVRGSAEQYFGPGTRLTVT.

The chain has TRBV6-5 and TRBJ2-7, with TRBD2 identical over 8 bases. The germline CDR1 and CDR2 sequences are MNHEY and SVGAGI. The V gene end was trimmed by 1 base and the J gene end by 1 base; junction bases not matched to a gene: 3. The CDR3 is 15 amino acids. DNA of the CDR3: TGTGCCAGCAGTTACTTGAGCGGGGGATCCTACGAGCAGTACTTC. This codes for CASSYLSGGSYEQYF.

V usage is TRBV7-8 and J usage is TRBJ1-5; the match to TRBD1 covers 7 bases. Looked up from germline, CDR1 is SGHVS and CDR2 is FQNEAQ. The ends lost 1 base at V and 3 bases at J; junction bases unmatched: 3. The CDR3 sequence is 15 residues long. The CDR3 nucleotides read TGTGCCAGCAGCTTAGAAGGGACAGACAATCAGCCCCAGCATTTT. Translation gives CASSLEGTDNQPQHF.

This sequence joins TRBV30 and TRBJ1-5, with 10 bases aligning to TRBD1. This CDR3 is 15 amino acids long. Germline lookup yields CDR1 GTSNPN and CDR2 SVGIG (reference sequence). V lost 0 bases and J lost 5; bases outside the gene matches: 4. CDR3 in amino acids: CAWSVLGTGDQPQHF. The CDR3 coding sequence is TGTGCCTGGAGTGTTCTAGGGACAGGGGATCAGCCCCAGCATTTT.

V and J are TRBV2 and TRBJ1-5, with TRBD1 as a possible D gene (6 bases). With 6 bases removed from V and 3 bases from J, the gap between germline ends came to 15 bases. CDR3 length: 15 amino acids. Germline CDR1 is SNHLY and CDR2 is FYNNEI. The CDR3 loop is CASSPDRVNNQPQHF. CDR3 coding DNA: TGTGCCAGCAGCCCGGACAGAGTCAACAATCAGCCCCAGCATTTT.

This rearrangement joins TRBV5-1 to TRBJ1-4, with D possibly being TRBD1 (5 bases). The germline CDR1 and CDR2 sequences are SGHRS and YFSETQ. The length of the CDR3 is 24 residues. V was pared by 0 bases and J by 5 bases, with 38 bases between. CDR3 in amino acids: CASSLVGLGLGGSPFGRGNEKLFF. The CDR3 coding sequence is TGCGCCAGCAGCTTGGTTGGATTGGGCCTTGGGGGGTCCCCCTTCGGCCGGGGAAATGAAAAACTGTTTTTT.

The rearrangement links TRBV12-3 or TRBV12-4 to TRBJ2-1; D ambiguous. V was cut by 4 bases and J by 7 bases, with 11 bases left in between. The length of the CDR3 is 13 residues. In DNA, the CDR3 is TGTGCCAGCAGTTCCTCGCGGAAAAATGAGCAGTTCTTC. It translates to CASSSSRKNEQFF.

The V gene is TRBV4-1, the J gene TRBJ2-5, with D tentatively TRBD1 (6 bases). The CDR3 sequence is 14 residues long. With 8 bases removed from V and 1 base from J, the gap between germline ends came to 14 bases. Germline loops: CDR1 MGHRA, CDR2 YSYEKL. The CDR3 DNA is TGCGCCAGCGCTGTGGGGGCACTCCAAGAGACCCAGTACTTC. Translated: CASAVGALQETQYF.

The chain carries TRBV19 and TRBJ1-4; 9 bases align to TRBD1. The CDR3 covers 12 residues. The V and J ends lost 9 bases and 8 bases, in that order; junction bases with no gene match: 4. From germline, CDR1 is LNHDA and CDR2 SQIVND (reference sequence). In DNA, the CDR3 is TGTGCCAGCAACACAGGGGGCGAAAAACTGTTTTTT. Translated: CASNTGGEKLFF.

The chain uses TRBV19 and TRBJ2-7, with D perhaps TRBD1 (6 bases). The V gene's germline CDR1 is LNHDA and CDR2 SQIVND (reference sequence). The CDR3 has 13 amino acids. The V end lost 5 bases, the J end lost 2 bases, and 10 bases lay between the germline ends. CDR3 loop: CASSAGATYEQYF. CDR3 coding DNA: TGTGCCAGTAGTGCAGGGGCGACCTACGAGCAGTACTTC.

V gene TRBV7-9 combines with J gene TRBJ2-6, with D uncertain. CDR1 is SEHNR and CDR2 is FQNEAQ in the germline V gene (reference sequence). Trimming took off 7 bases at V and 0 bases at J, with 13 bases between the two ends. This CDR3 comprises 16 residues. The CDR3 region has the DNA TGTGCCAGCATCCTTTACCTCGGCTCTGGGGCCAACGTCCTGACTTTC. It is translated as CASILYLGSGANVLTF. The full variable domain, completed using reference TRBV7-9 and TRBJ2-6, is DTGVSQNPRHKITKRGQNVTFRCDPISEHNRLYWYRQTLGQGPEFLTYFQNEAQLEKSRLLSDRFSAERPKGSFSTLEIQRTEQGDSAMYLCASILYLGSGANVLTFGAGSRLTVL.

Comment on this clone: Mismatch with germline at one junction end may stem from a read error. The rearrangement links TRBV11-2 to TRBJ1-1; D unresolved. There are 12 residues in the CDR3. Germline V lookup: CDR1 SGHAT, CDR2 FQNNGV. This CDR3 is CASSSEIILFSF. The CDR3 DNA is TGTGCCAGCAGCTCCGAAATTATACTTTTTTCTTTT.

V gene TRBV9 combines with J gene TRBJ1-2, with 9 bases matching TRBD1. Trimming at V came to 4 bases and at J to 8 bases, leaving 9 bases not matched to a gene. The CDR3 sequence is 14 residues long. From germline, CDR1 is SGDLS and CDR2 YYNGEE. The CDR3 reads CASSPITTGGGYTF. CDR3 DNA sequence: TGTGCCAGCAGCCCCATCACCACAGGGGGCGGCTACACCTTC.

This chain joins TRBV7-2 and TRBJ2-5, with 9 bases aligning to TRBD1. The CDR3 extends over 14 amino acids. V lost 1 base to trimming and J lost 6 bases; unmatched junction nucleotides: 3. Germline-derived CDR1 and CDR2 are SGHTA and FQGNSA. DNA of the CDR3: TGTGCCAGCAGCTTAGATGGGACAGGGAAGACCCAGTACTTC. Translating it yields CASSLDGTGKTQYF.